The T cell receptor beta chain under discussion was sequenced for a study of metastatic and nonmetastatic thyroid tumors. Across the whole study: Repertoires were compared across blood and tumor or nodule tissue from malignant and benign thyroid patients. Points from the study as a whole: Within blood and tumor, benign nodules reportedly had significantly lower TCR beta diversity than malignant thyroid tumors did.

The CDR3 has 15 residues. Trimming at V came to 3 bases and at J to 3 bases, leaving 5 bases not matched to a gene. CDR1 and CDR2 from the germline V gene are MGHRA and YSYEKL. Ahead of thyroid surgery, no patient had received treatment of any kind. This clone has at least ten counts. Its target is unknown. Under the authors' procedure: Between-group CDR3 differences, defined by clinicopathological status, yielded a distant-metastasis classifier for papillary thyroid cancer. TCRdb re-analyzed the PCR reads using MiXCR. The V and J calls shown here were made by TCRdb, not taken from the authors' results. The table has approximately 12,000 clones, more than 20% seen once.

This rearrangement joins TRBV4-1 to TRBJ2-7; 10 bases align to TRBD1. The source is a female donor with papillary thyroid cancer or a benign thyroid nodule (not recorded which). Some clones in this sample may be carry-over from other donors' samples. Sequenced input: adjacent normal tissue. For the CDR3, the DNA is TGCGCCAGCAGCCATGGGACAGGGGTGGGCTACGAGCAGTACTTC. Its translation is CASSHGTGVGYEQYF.